This T cell receptor (beta chain) was documented in a study of identifying expanded T cells in peripheral blood. Findings and caveats of the study: Variance in clone template counts between approximately 2-week samples significantly increased with total template count across all healthy donors. Technical replicates showed roughly 1.2 changed clones; approximately 2 weeks 15 to 20; four weeks 19.

This clone was counted only a few times. What it binds is not known. Profiling relied on immunoSEQ multiplex PCR, and the TCRdb table lists in-frame clones only, not all of them. The table lists about 84,000 clones, approximately 83% of them singletons, with roughly 5.5% in the top ten. Healthy donors had no documented immune events, such as infections, while sampled. The CDR3 runs 13 residues. Germline CDR1 and CDR2: KGHSH and LQKENI. Trimming removed 4 bases at V and 6 bases at J, with 10 bases between. The specimen sequenced was blood. V usage is TRBV18 and J usage is TRBJ1-5; maybe TRBD1 (6 bases). The TCR comes from a person aged 18 to 69 in good health. The CDR3 DNA reads TGTGCCAGCTCACAGGGGGAGCGTCAGCCCCAGCATTTT. This encodes CASSQGERQPQHF. The complete variable domain, with remaining parts taken from reference TRBV18 and TRBJ1-5, reads NAGVMQNPRHLVRRRGQEARLRCSPMKGHSHVYWYRQLPEEGLKFMVYLQKENIIDESGMPKERFSAEFPKEGPSILRIQQVVRGDSAAYFCASSQGERQPQHFGDGTRLSIL.